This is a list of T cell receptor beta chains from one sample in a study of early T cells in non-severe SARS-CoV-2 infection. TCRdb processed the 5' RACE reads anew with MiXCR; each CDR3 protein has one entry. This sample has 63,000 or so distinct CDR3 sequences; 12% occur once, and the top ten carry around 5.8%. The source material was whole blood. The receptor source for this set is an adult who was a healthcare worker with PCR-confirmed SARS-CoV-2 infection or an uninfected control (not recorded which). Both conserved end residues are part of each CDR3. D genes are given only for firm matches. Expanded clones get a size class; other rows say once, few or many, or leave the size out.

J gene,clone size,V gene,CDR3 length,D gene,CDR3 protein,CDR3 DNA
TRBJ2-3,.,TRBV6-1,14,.,CASSEGKGADTQYF,TGTGCCAGCAGTGAAGGAAAGGGGGCAGATACGCAGTATTTT
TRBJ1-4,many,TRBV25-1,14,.,CASRRGAVNEKLFF,TGTGCCAGCAGGAGGGGGGCGGTGAATGAAAAACTGTTTTTT
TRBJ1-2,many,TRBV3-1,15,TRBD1,CASSPEGQGAYGYTF,TGTGCCAGCAGCCCAGAGGGACAGGGGGCCTATGGCTACACCTTC
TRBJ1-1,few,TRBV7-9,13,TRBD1,CASSRGRNTEAFF,TGTGCCAGTTCCAGGGGGAGGAACACTGAAGCTTTCTTT
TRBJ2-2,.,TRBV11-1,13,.,CASSAPGTGELFF,TGTGCCAGCAGCGCCCCGGGTACCGGGGAGCTGTTTTTT
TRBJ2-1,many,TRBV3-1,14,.,CASSLQGLGNEQFF,TGTGCCAGCAGCCTCCAGGGTCTAGGCAATGAGCAGTTCTTC
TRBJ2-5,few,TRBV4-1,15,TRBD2,CASSQEGLAWETQYF,TGCGCCAGCAGCCAAGAGGGACTAGCATGGGAGACCCAGTACTTC
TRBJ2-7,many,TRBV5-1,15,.,CASSLVRASSYEQYF,TGCGCCAGCAGCTTGGTCAGGGCGAGCTCCTACGAGCAGTACTTC
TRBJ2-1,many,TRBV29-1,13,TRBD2,CSDGLAGADEQFF,TGCAGCGACGGACTAGCGGGAGCCGATGAGCAGTTCTTC
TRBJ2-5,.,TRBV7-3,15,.,CASSLRDGYQETQYF,TGTGCCAGCAGCCTTCGGGACGGCTACCAAGAGACCCAGTACTTC
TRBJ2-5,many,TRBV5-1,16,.,CASSTGTHLPQETQYF,TGCGCCAGCAGCACTGGGACCCACCTACCCCAAGAGACCCAGTACTTC
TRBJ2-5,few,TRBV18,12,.,CASSPGPETQYF,TGTGCCAGCTCGCCCGGGCCGGAGACCCAGTACTTC
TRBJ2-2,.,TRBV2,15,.,CASSEQAGRTGELFF,TGTGCCAGCAGTGAACAGGCAGGTCGGACCGGGGAGCTGTTTTTT
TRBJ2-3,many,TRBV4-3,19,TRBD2,CASSQTHLSGNGMTDTQYF,TGCGCCAGCAGCCAGACTCACCTTAGCGGGAACGGTATGACAGATACGCAGTATTTT
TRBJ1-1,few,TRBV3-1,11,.,CASSQGIWAFF,TGTGCCAGCAGCCAGGGCATCTGGGCTTTCTTT
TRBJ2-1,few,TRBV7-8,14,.,CASSSGALGDEQFF,TGTGCCAGCAGCTCGGGGGCCCTTGGGGATGAGCAGTTCTTC
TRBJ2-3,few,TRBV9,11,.,CASSVIPYRYF,TGTGCCAGCAGCGTTATACCGTACCGGTATTTT
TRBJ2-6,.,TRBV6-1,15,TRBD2,CAIALGRVGANVLTF,TGTGCCATAGCCCTGGGGAGGGTCGGGGCCAACGTCCTGACTTTC
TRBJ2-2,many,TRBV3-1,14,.,CASSLSGNTGELFF,TGTGCCAGCAGCCTTAGCGGGAACACCGGGGAGCTGTTTTTT
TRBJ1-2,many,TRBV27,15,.,CASSFRVSGLRGYTF,TGTGCCAGCAGTTTTCGCGTTTCGGGGCTGCGAGGCTACACCTTC
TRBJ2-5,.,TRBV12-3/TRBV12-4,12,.,CASSQSGETQYF,TGTGCCAGCAGTCAGTCTGGGGAGACCCAGTACTTC
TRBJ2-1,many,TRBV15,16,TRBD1,CATSRDIGTGGNEQFF,TGTGCCACCAGCAGAGATATCGGGACAGGTGGCAATGAGCAGTTCTTC
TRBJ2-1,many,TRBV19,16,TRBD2,CASTYRLAGDYNEQFF,TGTGCCAGTACTTATCGACTAGCGGGAGACTACAATGAGCAGTTCTTC
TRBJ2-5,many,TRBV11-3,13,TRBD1,CASSLGQPGAQYF,TGTGCCAGCAGCCTGGGACAGCCCGGGGCCCAGTACTTC
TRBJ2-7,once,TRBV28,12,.,CASSPLGQEQYF,TGTGCCAGCAGCCCCCTGGGGCAGGAGCAGTACTTC
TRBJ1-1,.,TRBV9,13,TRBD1,CASSALTGLAAFF,TGTGCCAGCAGCGCCTTGACAGGGTTGGCAGCTTTCTTT